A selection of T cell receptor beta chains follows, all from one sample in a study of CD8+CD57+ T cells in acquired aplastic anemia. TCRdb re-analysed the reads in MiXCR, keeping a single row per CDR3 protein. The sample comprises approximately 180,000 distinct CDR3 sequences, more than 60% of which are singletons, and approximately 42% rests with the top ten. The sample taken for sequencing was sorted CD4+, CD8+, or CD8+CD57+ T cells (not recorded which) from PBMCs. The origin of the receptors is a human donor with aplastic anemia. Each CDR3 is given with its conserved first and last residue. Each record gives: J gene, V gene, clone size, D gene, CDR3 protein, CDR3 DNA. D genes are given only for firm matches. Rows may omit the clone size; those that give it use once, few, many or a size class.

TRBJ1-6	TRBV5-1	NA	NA	CASGPGSQNSPLHF	TGCGCCAGCGGACCGGGTAGTCAGAATTCACCCCTCCACTTT
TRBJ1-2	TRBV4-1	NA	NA	CASSRERTPYGYTF	TGCGCCAGCAGCAGGGAACGGACCCCCTATGGCTACACCTTC
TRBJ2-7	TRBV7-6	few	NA	CASSLGPGAYEQYF	TGTGCCAGCAGCTTAGGCCCGGGAGCATACGAGCAGTACTTC
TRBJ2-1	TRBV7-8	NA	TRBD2	CASRQAGDGINEQFF	TGTGCCAGCAGACAAGCGGGAGACGGGATTAATGAGCAGTTCTTC
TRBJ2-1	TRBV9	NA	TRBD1	CASSSTGDPYNEQFF	TGTGCCAGCAGCTCGACAGGGGACCCCTACAATGAGCAGTTCTTC
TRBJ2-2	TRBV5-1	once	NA	CASIDLTRGTGELFF	TGCGCCAGCATAGATCTGACCCGGGGAACCGGGGAGCTGTTTTTT
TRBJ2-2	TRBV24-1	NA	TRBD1	CATRGGTGDTGELFF	TGTGCCACCAGGGGGGGGACAGGGGACACCGGGGAGCTGTTTTTT
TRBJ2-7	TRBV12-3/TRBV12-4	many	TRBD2	CASQRGGYEQYF	TGTGCCAGCCAGCGGGGAGGGTACGAGCAGTACTTC
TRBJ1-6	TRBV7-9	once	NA	CASSLEDSLNSPLHF	TGTGCCAGCAGCTTAGAGGACAGTTTGAATTCACCCCTCCACTTT
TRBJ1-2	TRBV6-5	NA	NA	CASSYSEDSFYGYTF	TGTGCCAGCAGTTACTCTGAGGACAGCTTCTATGGCTACACCTTC
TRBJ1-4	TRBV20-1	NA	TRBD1	CSATGTGEKLFF	TGCAGTGCTACCGGGACAGGTGAAAAACTGTTTTTT
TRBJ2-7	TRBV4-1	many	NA	CASSQEMDSYEQYF	TGCGCCAGCAGCCAAGAAATGGACTCCTACGAGCAGTACTTC
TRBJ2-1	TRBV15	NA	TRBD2	CATSREGSGSSYNEQFF	TGTGCCACCAGCAGAGAAGGTAGCGGGAGCTCCTACAATGAGCAGTTCTTC
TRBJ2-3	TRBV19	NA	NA	CASTQGSADTQYF	TGTGCCAGTACACAGGGTTCGGCGGATACGCAGTATTTT
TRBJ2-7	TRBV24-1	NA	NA	CATSEGPGDEQYF	TGTGCCACCAGTGAAGGCCCCGGGGACGAGCAGTACTTC
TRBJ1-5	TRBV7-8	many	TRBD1	CASSLLDRGKKRGDQPQHF	TGTGCCAGCAGCTTATTGGACAGGGGGAAAAAAAGAGGGGATCAGCCCCAGCATTTT
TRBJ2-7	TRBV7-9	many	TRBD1	CASSFGQGDEQYF	TGTGCCAGCAGCTTCGGACAGGGGGACGAGCAGTACTTC
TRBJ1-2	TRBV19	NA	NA	CATEGGKDGYTF	TGTGCCACCGAAGGGGGAAAGGATGGCTACACCTTC
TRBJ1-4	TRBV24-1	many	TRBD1	CATTLPGQSEEKLFF	TGTGCCACCACATTACCGGGACAGTCAGAGGAAAAACTGTTTTTT
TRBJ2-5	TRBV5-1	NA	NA	CASSLSAPRGQETQYF	TGCGCCAGCAGCTTGTCAGCGCCCCGGGGCCAAGAGACCCAGTACTTC
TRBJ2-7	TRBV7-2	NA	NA	CASSLGRGAYEQYF	TGTGCCAGCAGCTTAGGGCGGGGTGCCTACGAGCAGTACTTC
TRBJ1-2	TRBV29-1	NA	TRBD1	CSAEETGTGGGGYTF	TGCAGCGCCGAGGAAACCGGGACAGGGGGTGGTGGCTACACCTTC
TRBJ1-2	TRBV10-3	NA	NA	CAISEGGDYGYTF	TGTGCCATCAGTGAAGGGGGTGACTATGGCTACACCTTC
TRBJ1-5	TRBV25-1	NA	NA	CASSESGVGPQHF	TGTGCCAGCAGTGAATCAGGGGTTGGGCCCCAGCATTTT
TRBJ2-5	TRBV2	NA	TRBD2	CASSSGRGGETQYF	TGTGCCAGCAGCAGTGGGCGGGGGGGAGAGACCCAGTACTTC
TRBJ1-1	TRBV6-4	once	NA	CAISAGSEAFF	TGTGCCATCAGTGCAGGGTCTGAAGCTTTCTTT
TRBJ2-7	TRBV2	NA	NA	CASSGHDEQYF	TGTGCCAGCAGTGGACACGACGAGCAGTACTTC
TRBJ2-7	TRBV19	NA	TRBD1	CASRGQASYEQYF	TGTGCCAGTAGAGGACAGGCCTCCTACGAGCAGTACTTC
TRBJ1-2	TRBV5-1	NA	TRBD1	CASSGTGRRKYGYTF	TGTGCCAGCAGCGGGACAGGGCGGCGAAAGTATGGCTACACCTTC
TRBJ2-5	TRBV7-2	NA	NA	CASSFYGAQETQYF	TGTGCCAGCAGCTTTTATGGGGCCCAAGAGACCCAGTACTTC
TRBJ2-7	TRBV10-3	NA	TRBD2	CASRRTSGSGYEQYF	TGTGCCAGCAGACGGACTAGCGGGAGTGGGTACGAGCAGTACTTC
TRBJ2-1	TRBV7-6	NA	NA	CASSEDAWYNEQFF	TGTGCCAGCAGCGAAGATGCGTGGTACAATGAGCAGTTCTTC
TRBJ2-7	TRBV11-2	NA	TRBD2	CASSLTSGNSYEQYF	TGTGCCAGCAGCTTAACTAGCGGGAACTCCTACGAGCAGTACTTC
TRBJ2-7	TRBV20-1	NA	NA	CSARDDRDYAYEQYF	TGCAGTGCTAGAGATGACAGGGACTACGCCTACGAGCAGTACTTC
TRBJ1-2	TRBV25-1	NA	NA	CASSEFSGWESSYGYTF	TGTGCCAGTAGTGAATTTTCCGGCTGGGAAAGTTCCTATGGCTACACCTTC
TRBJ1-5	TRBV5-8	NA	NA	CASSLGQTSNQPQHF	TGTGCCAGCAGCTTGGGACAGACCAGCAATCAGCCCCAGCATTTT
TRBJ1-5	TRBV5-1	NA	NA	CASSDAGSQHF	TGCGCCAGCAGTGATGCCGGGTCCCAGCATTTT
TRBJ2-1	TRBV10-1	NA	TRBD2	CASSDAAGGYYNEQFF	TGCGCCAGCAGTGACGCCGCGGGGGGGTATTACAATGAGCAGTTCTTC
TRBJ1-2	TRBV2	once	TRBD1	CASSELGQGTGYTF	TGTGCCAGCAGTGAACTGGGACAGGGTACCGGCTACACCTTC
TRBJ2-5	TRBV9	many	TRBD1	CASSLPRTGVQETQYF	TGTGCCAGCAGCTTACCGAGGACAGGGGTACAAGAGACCCAGTACTTC
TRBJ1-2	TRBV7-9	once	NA	CASSLQTSVYTF	TGTGCCAGCAGTTTACAGACTAGTGTCTACACCTTC
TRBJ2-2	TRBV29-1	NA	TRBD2	CSAGTSYLTGELFF	TGCAGCGCAGGGACTAGCTACCTCACCGGGGAGCTGTTTTTT
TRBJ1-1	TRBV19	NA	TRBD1	CASSIGDRGSMRTEAFF	TGTGCCAGTAGTATAGGGGACAGGGGAAGTATGCGGACTGAAGCTTTCTTT
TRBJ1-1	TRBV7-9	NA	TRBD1	CASSSGQGADNTEAFF	TGTGCCAGCAGCTCGGGACAGGGGGCGGATAACACTGAAGCTTTCTTT
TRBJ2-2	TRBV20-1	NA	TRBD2	CSARDLAGEAGELFF	TGCAGTGCTAGAGATCTAGCGGGGGAGGCCGGGGAGCTGTTTTTT
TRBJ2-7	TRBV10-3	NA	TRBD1	CDIRAGTVRSYEQYF	TGTGACATCAGGGCCGGGACAGTCCGTTCCTACGAGCAGTACTTC
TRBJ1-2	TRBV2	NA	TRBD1	CASSLGQGHHYGYTF	TGTGCCAGCAGCCTAGGACAGGGCCATCACTATGGCTACACCTTC
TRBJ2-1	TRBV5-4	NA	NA	CASSLGAGDNEQFF	TGTGCCAGCAGTCTGGGGGCGGGGGACAATGAGCAGTTCTTC
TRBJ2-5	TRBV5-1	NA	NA	CASSDFVGGQETQYF	TGCGCCAGCAGCGACTTCGTGGGGGGACAAGAGACCCAGTACTTC
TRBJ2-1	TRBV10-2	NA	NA	CASAHRETFSYNEQFF	TGCGCCAGCGCCCACAGGGAAACGTTTTCCTACAATGAGCAGTTCTTC